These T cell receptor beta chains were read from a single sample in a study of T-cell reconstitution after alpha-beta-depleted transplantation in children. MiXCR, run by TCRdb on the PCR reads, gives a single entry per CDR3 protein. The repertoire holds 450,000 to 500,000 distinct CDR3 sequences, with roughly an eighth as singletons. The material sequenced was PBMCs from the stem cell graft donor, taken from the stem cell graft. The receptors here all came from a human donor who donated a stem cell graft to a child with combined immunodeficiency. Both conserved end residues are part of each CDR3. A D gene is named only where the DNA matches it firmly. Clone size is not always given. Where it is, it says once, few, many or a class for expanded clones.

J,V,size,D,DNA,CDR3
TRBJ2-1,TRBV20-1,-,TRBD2,TGCAGTGCTAGAGACAGGAGGGGATCGGGAGGGCCGTACAATGAGCAGTTCTTC,CSARDRRGSGGPYNEQFF
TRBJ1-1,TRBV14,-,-,TGTGCCAGCAGCCAAGATGGATTACCGAACACTGAAGCTTTCTTT,CASSQDGLPNTEAFF
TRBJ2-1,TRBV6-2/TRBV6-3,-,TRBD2,TGTGCCAGCAGTTACGATATACTAGCGGGGGGCAGAAATGAGCAGTTCTTC,CASSYDILAGGRNEQFF
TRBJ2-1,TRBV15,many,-,TGTGCCACCAGCAGAGATCGGGGGACCTACAATGAGCAGTTCTTC,CATSRDRGTYNEQFF
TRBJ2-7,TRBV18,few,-,TGTGCCAGCTCCGCACCGGGGGAAGCCTACGAGCAGTACTTC,CASSAPGEAYEQYF
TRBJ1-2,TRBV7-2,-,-,TGTGCCAGCAGCATGACAGCGATCTATGGCTACACCTTC,CASSMTAIYGYTF
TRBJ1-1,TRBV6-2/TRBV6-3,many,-,TGTGCCAGCAGTTCCACAGGGCGAGGGACTGAAGCTTTCTTT,CASSSTGRGTEAFF
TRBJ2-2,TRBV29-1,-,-,TGCAGCGGGGACGCGAACACCGGGGAGCTGTTTTTT,CSGDANTGELFF
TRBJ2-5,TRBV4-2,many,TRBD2,TGTGCCAGCAGCTACGGGACTAGCGGGGGGGCCGCAGAGACCCAGTACTTC,CASSYGTSGGAAETQYF
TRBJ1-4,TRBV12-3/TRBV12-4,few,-,TGTGCCAGCAGTTACAGGAACGGAGGCGAAAAACTGTTTTTT,CASSYRNGGEKLFF
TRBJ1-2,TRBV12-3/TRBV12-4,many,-,TGTGCCAGCAGCGAATTGAGTCGGGCCTGGGGTGGCTACACCTTC,CASSELSRAWGGYTF
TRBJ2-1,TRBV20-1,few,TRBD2,TGCAGTGCTAGAGACCCACGAACTAGCGGGAGCTCCTACAATGAGCAGTTCTTC,CSARDPRTSGSSYNEQFF
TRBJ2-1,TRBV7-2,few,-,TGTGCCAGCAGCCCTGCTACAAGGGTTTACAATGAGCAGTTCTTC,CASSPATRVYNEQFF
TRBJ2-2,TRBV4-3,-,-,TGCGCCAGCAGCCGGGGGGCCGCGAACACCGGGGAGCTGTTTTTT,CASSRGAANTGELFF
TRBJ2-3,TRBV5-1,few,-,TGCGCCAGCAGCCGAACTTTGGACTTTGGCACAGATACGCAGTATTTT,CASSRTLDFGTDTQYF
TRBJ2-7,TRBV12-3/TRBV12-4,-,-,TGTGCCAGCAGTTCCCTCATGTCGGCCTACGAGCAGTACTTC,CASSSLMSAYEQYF
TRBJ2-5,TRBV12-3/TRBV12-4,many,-,TGTGCCAGCAGTCTACGACTGCGGGAGACCCAGTACTTC,CASSLRLRETQYF
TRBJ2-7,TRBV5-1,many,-,TGCGCCAGCAGCTTGGGGTGGTCAAGGGCCTACGAGCAGTACTTC,CASSLGWSRAYEQYF
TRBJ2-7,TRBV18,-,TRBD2,TGTGCCAGCTCCCCAGGGGGACTAGCGGAGAACGAGCAGTACTTC,CASSPGGLAENEQYF
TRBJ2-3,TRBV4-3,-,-,TGCGCCAGCAGCCAAGTTTACTCTAGCACAGATACGCAGTATTTT,CASSQVYSSTDTQYF
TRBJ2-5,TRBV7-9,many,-,TGTGCCAGCAGTTTGGGACTGGGGGAGACCCAGTACTTC,CASSLGLGETQYF
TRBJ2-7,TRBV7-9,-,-,TGTGCCAGCAGCGGGACGTACCGCTCCTACGAGCAGTACTTC,CASSGTYRSYEQYF
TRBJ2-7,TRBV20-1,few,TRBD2,TGCAGTGCTCAAACTAGCGGGATTTCCTACGAGCAGTACTTC,CSAQTSGISYEQYF
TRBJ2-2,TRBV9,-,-,TGTGCCAGCAGCGGAGCAGGGGGGGGACACACCGGGGAGCTGTTTTTT,CASSGAGGGHTGELFF
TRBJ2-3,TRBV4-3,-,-,TGCGCCAGCAGCCAAGATACGCTCACCACAGATACGCAGTATTTT,CASSQDTLTTDTQYF